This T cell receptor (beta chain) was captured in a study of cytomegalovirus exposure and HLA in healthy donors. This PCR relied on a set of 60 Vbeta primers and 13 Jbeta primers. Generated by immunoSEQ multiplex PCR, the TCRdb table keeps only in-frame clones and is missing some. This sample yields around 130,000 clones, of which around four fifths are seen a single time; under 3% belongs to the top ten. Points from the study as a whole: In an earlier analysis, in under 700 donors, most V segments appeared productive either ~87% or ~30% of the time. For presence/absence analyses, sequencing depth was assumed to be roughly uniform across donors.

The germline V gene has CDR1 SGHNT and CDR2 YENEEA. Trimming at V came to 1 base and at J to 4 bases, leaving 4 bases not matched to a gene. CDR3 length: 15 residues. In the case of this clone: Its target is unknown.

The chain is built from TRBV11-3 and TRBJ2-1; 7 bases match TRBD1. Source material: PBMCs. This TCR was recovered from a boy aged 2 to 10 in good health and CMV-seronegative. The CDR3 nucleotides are TGTGCCAGCAGCTTAGGGGACAGCGAATACAATGAGCAGTTCTTC. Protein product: CASSLGDSEYNEQFF.